The 24 T cell receptor beta chains in this list originate from one sample, sequenced in a study of T cells after yellow fever vaccination. TCRdb reprocessed the 5' RACE reads via MiXCR and lists one record per CDR3 protein. Of about 320,000 distinct CDR3 sequences in the sample, approximately 11% were seen once. The starting material was CD4+ T cells sorted from PBMCs, obtained 45 days after the yellow fever booster vaccination. The source of these receptors is a young man who received the YFV17D yellow fever vaccine.

This clonotype was seen more than once but under ten times. The chain has TRBV7-6 and TRBJ2-2; no firm D call. Germline CDR1 is SGHVS and CDR2 is FNYEAQ. CDR3 size: 14 residues. V dropped 10 bases and J dropped 2 bases, with 14 bases sitting between them. DNA for the CDR3: TGTGCCACCGAGTTGCAGGTTAACACCGGGGAGCTGTTTTTT. Protein sequence: CATELQVNTGELFF.

This chain joins TRBV7-2 and TRBJ2-5, with D possibly called TRBD1 or TRBD2 (6 bases each). Trimming took 6 bases from V and 4 from J, leaving 15 bases between them. Germline V gene data show CDR1 as SGHTA and CDR2 as FQGNSA. There are 14 residues in the CDR3. In DNA form, the CDR3 reads TGTGCCAGCAGAATCAGGTCGGGGGCAGAGACCCAGTACTTC. It specifies CASRIRSGAETQYF.

The chain carries TRBV11-2 and TRBJ2-1, with D maybe TRBD1 (6 bases). There are 15 residues in the CDR3. Trimming took off 5 bases at V and 0 bases at J, with 11 bases between the two ends. Per the germline V gene, CDR1 is SGHAT and CDR2 is FQNNGV. The DNA of the CDR3 is TGTGCCAGCAGCATCCGACAGGCCTCCTACAATGAGCAGTTCTTC. Translating gives CASSIRQASYNEQFF.

This clonotype turned up a few times. This sequence joins TRBV10-3 and TRBJ2-5, with D unclear. V lost 3 bases, J lost 3 bases, and 5 bases lay in between. The CDR3 is 12 residues long. Germline-derived CDR1 and CDR2 are ENHRY and SYGVKD. CDR3: CAISDVEETQYF. The CDR3 DNA sequence: TGTGCCATCAGTGATGTGGAAGAGACCCAGTACTTC.

This clonotype was seen only a few times. This chain joins TRBV30 and TRBJ2-7; D remains ambiguous. The CDR3 consists of 14 residues. From germline, CDR1 is GTSNPN and CDR2 SVGIG (reference sequence). V was cut by 4 bases and J by 0 bases, with 13 bases left in between. In DNA, the CDR3 is TGTGCCTGGAAAGACAAGGACGCCTCCTACGAGCAGTACTTC. Translating it yields CAWKDKDASYEQYF.

The chain couples TRBV7-9 to TRBJ1-4; possible D gene TRBD1, 5 bases. In germline, CDR1 is SEHNR, CDR2 FQNEAQ (reference sequence). This CDR3 comprises 12 residues. Trimming shortened V by 5 bases and J by 8 bases, and 9 bases separated the two germline ends. In nucleotides, the CDR3 is TGTGCCAGCAGCAGAGGGGTCGAAAAACTGTTTTTT. Translating it yields CASSRGVEKLFF. Looking up the rest from reference TRBV7-9 and TRBJ1-4 gives the full variable domain: DTGVSQNPRHKITKRGQNVTFRCDPISEHNRLYWYRQTLGQGPEFLTYFQNEAQLEKSRLLSDRFSAERPKGSFSTLEIQRTEQGDSAMYLCASSRGVEKLFFGSGTQLSVL.

The chain links TRBV6-1 to TRBJ2-2; D is unclear. The germline CDR1 and CDR2 sequences are MNHNS and SASEGT. The CDR3 has 15 amino acids. The germline V and J ends were trimmed by 1 base and 7 bases, with 13 bases remaining between them. The CDR3 DNA reads TGTGCCAGCAGTGAAGTCTATCGCATTAGCGGGGAGCTGTTTTTT. The encoded protein is CASSEVYRISGELFF.

The chain carries TRBV7-9 and TRBJ1-6; D gene ambiguous. The V and J ends lost 5 bases and 9 bases respectively, with 17 bases between them. The germline V gene encodes CDR1 SEHNR and CDR2 FQNEAQ (reference sequence). CDR3 length equals 15 residues. CDR3 region: CASSTSQLWGSPLHF. Here the CDR3 DNA reads TGTGCCAGCAGCACATCCCAGTTATGGGGTTCACCCCTCCACTTT. Drawing the rest from reference TRBV7-9 and TRBJ1-6, the complete variable domain is DTGVSQNPRHKITKRGQNVTFRCDPISEHNRLYWYRQTLGQGPEFLTYFQNEAQLEKSRLLSDRFSAERPKGSFSTLEIQRTEQGDSAMYLCASSTSQLWGSPLHFGNGTRLTVT.

The chain joins TRBV5-1 to TRBJ2-4; no clear D. CDR1 SGHRS and CDR2 YFSETQ come from the germline V gene. There are 13 residues in the CDR3. The germline V and J ends were trimmed by 0 bases and 2 bases, with 3 bases remaining between them. Here the CDR3 reads CASSLGTKNIQYF. DNA for the CDR3: TGCGCCAGCAGCTTGGGGACCAAAAACATTCAGTACTTC.

In this sample, this clonotype turned up a few times. The chain couples TRBV6-2 or TRBV6-3 to TRBJ1-2; D is ambiguous. The germline V gene has CDR1 MNHEY and CDR2 SVGEGT. V dropped 7 bases and J dropped 8 bases, with 17 bases sitting between them. This CDR3 contains 13 residues. The CDR3, as DNA: TGTGCCAGCACCGAGATCCGACGCTCCGGCTACACCTTC. Residues: CASTEIRRSGYTF.

The chain recombines TRBV18 with TRBJ2-7; weak D call: TRBD1 (6 bases). The germline gives CDR1 KGHSH, CDR2 LQKENI. V lost 3 bases and J 2 bases, leaving 17 bases between the germline ends. The CDR3 is 16 amino acids. CDR3 bases: TGTGCCAGCTCACCTCAAGATGGGACATCCGCCTACGAGCAGTACTTC. This sequence encodes CASSPQDGTSAYEQYF.

The chain employs TRBV6-4 and TRBJ2-3, with D perhaps being TRBD1 or TRBD2 (5 bases each). V lost 0 bases to trimming and J lost 7 bases, with 17 bases between them. This CDR3 contains 16 residues. The germline CDR1 and CDR2 sequences are MRHNA and SNTAGT. In DNA, the CDR3 is TGTGCCAGCAGTGACTCGGGGGACGGCAACTCCTATACGCAGTATTTT. Translated, it gives CASSDSGDGNSYTQYF.

This sequence joins TRBV2 and TRBJ1-1, with D uncertain. Germline V gene data show CDR1 as SNHLY and CDR2 as FYNNEI. The germline V and J ends were trimmed by 6 bases and 8 bases, with 16 bases remaining between them. This CDR3 spans 13 amino acids. The CDR3 sequence: CASSQVTPLEAFF. The DNA for the CDR3 is TGTGCCAGCAGCCAAGTTACCCCTTTAGAAGCTTTCTTT.

This clonotype was seen more than once but under ten times. The chain is built from TRBV20-1 and TRBJ1-5; D not certain. Germline assignment: CDR1 DFQATT and CDR2 SNEGSKA (reference sequence). The length of the CDR3 is 13 residues. Trimming cost V 4 bases and J 1 base, with 8 bases left between them. The CDR3 protein is CSAMPASNQPQHF. CDR3 sequence (DNA): TGCAGTGCTATGCCCGCCAGCAATCAGCCCCAGCATTTT.

There are a few counts of this clonotype. V is TRBV20-1 and J is TRBJ2-1; 12 bases fit TRBD2. The junction had 12 bases not matched to a gene; V was cut back by 0 bases and J by 15 bases. Germline CDR1 reads DFQATT; CDR2 reads SNEGSKA (reference sequence). The CDR3 consists of 15 residues. This chain's CDR3 is CSARDRASGGATSFF. In nucleotides, the CDR3 is TGCAGTGCTAGAGATCGGGCTAGCGGGGGGGCCACCTCGTTCTTC.

This clonotype showed up just a few times. This sequence joins TRBV5-1 and TRBJ2-5; D remains unclear. This CDR3 comprises 14 residues. CDR1 SGHRS and CDR2 YFSETQ come from the germline V gene. Trimming removed 0 bases from V and 5 bases from J, with 11 bases in between. In nucleotides, the CDR3 is TGCGCCAGCAGCTTGGCCGAGGCGTGGGAGACCCAGTACTTC. It is translated as CASSLAEAWETQYF.

V gene TRBV6-5 combines with J gene TRBJ1-6; TRBD1 is a possible D gene (5 bases). This CDR3 spans 18 amino acids. V was pared by 6 bases and J by 7 bases, with 25 bases between. CDR1 MNHEY and CDR2 SVGAGI come from the germline V gene. The CDR3 coding sequence is TGTGCCAGCAGGCGGGGCCCAGGCCAAGCAACGTTCAATTCACCCCTCCACTTT. It specifies CASRRGPGQATFNSPLHF.

This clonotype has a count of ten or more. This chain uses TRBV7-9 with TRBJ1-4; D possibly corresponds to TRBD1 (6 bases). Deletions cut 5 bases from V and 8 bases from J, with 15 bases between. Germline lookup yields CDR1 SEHNR and CDR2 FQNEAQ (reference sequence). The CDR3 covers 14 residues. The CDR3 loop reads CASSTWTVGEKLFF. The CDR3 DNA sequence: TGTGCCAGCAGCACCTGGACAGTGGGCGAAAAACTGTTTTTT.

This clonotype has at least ten counts. This chain joins TRBV6-6 and TRBJ2-7; D gene ambiguous. The germline CDR1 and CDR2 sequences are MNHNY and SVGAGI (reference sequence). The CDR3 is 11 residues long. Trimming stripped 5 bases from V and 4 bases from J, with 6 bases between. CDR3 DNA: TGTGCCAGCAGTCTAGTTTACGAGCAGTACTTC. Encoded protein: CASSLVYEQYF.

This clonotype was found a few times. The chain has TRBV4-3 and TRBJ1-1; D unresolved. This CDR3 comprises 15 residues. Trimming removed 0 bases at V and 1 base at J, with 9 bases between. Per the germline V gene, CDR1 is LGHNA and CDR2 is YSLEER. CDR3 protein: CASSQDPPPNTEAFF. The CDR3 coding sequence is TGCGCCAGCAGCCAAGATCCCCCCCCGAACACTGAAGCTTTCTTT.

The chain joins TRBV20-1 to TRBJ1-2; 9 positions agree with TRBD1. There are 13 residues in the CDR3. Germline V gene data show CDR1 as DFQATT and CDR2 as SNEGSKA (reference sequence). The CDR3 coding sequence is TGCAGGGGATCCGGGACAGGGAATTATGGCTACACCTTC. Its protein product is CRGSGTGNYGYTF.

A few counts support this clonotype. V is TRBV7-2 and J is TRBJ2-3; 7 nucleotides agree with TRBD1. The CDR3 contains 14 residues. Germline CDR1 reads SGHTA; CDR2 reads FQGNSA. The ends lost 6 bases at V and 4 bases at J; junction bases unmatched: 7. The CDR3 DNA reads as TGTGCCAGCAGGACCGGGACAGCCTCAGATACGCAGTATTTT. Its translation: CASRTGTASDTQYF.

This chain uses TRBV30 with TRBJ1-1, with D hard to call. Per germline, CDR1 GTSNPN and CDR2 SVGIG (reference sequence). V lost 1 base and J lost 11, with 11 bases in between. This CDR3 contains 11 residues. The CDR3 is CAWSGRLGAFF. CDR3 DNA sequence: TGTGCCTGGAGTGGAAGGCTCGGGGCTTTCTTT.

This clonotype was counted only a few times. The V call is TRBV20-1, the J call TRBJ1-1; 7 nucleotides line up with TRBD1. The V gene end was trimmed by 1 base and the J gene end by 1 base; junction bases not matched to a gene: 3. The germline gives CDR1 DFQATT, CDR2 SNEGSKA (reference sequence). This CDR3 is built from 14 residues. The CDR3 DNA reads as TGCAGTGCTAGAGGGGACAGAGCGAACACTGAAGCTTTCTTT. Amino acid sequence: CSARGDRANTEAFF.